These 31 T cell receptor beta chains were all obtained from the same sample, sequenced in a study of PD-1 blockade in classical Hodgkin lymphoma. Here immunoSEQ multiplex PCR was the method, and the copy in TCRdb shows in-frame clones only, minus some. The sample carries about 6,000 clones, about 79% recorded once. Each patient experienced a relapse that followed autologous stem cell transplantation, and brentuximab vedotin exposure varied. Applied to thawed PBMCs, magnetic negative selection was the method used to isolate CD8+ T cells. Sequencing used CD8+ T cells from blood, obtained at baseline. The receptors stem from a human donor with classical Hodgkin lymphoma.

The chain joins TRBV12-2 to TRBJ1-6. TRBV12-2 is given as a pseudogene. This CDR3 contains 16 residues. CDR3 nucleotide sequence: TGTGCAAGTCGCTTAGCGTGCCCGGGGCGGGGTTCACCCCTCCACTTT. Translation gives CASRLACPGRGSPLHF.

This sequence joins TRBV25-1 and TRBJ1-5; no clear D gene. This CDR3 has 13 residues. V was cut by 3 bases and J by 4 bases, with 7 bases left in between. The germline V gene encodes CDR1 MGHDK and CDR2 SYGVNS. The CDR3, as DNA: TGTGCCAGCAGTGAGGGTTGGAATCAGCCCCAGCATTTT. The encoded protein is CASSEGWNQPQHF.

This chain uses TRBV6-6 with TRBJ1-3, with 9 bases that match TRBD1. Trimming cost V 2 bases and J 0 bases; bases outside gene matches: 2. This CDR3 contains 16 residues. The germline V gene has CDR1 MNHNY and CDR2 SVGAGI (reference sequence). The CDR3 loop reads CASSYRTGDSGNTIYF. CDR3 DNA: TGTGCCAGCAGTTACCGGACAGGGGACTCTGGAAACACCATATATTTT.

This chain uses TRBV5-5 with TRBJ1-5, with D unclear. Germline V gives CDR1 SGHKS, CDR2 YYEKEE (reference sequence). This CDR3 is built from 17 residues. The germline V and J ends were trimmed by 1 base and 5 bases, with 19 bases remaining between them. This CDR3 is CASSLYEKGGMDQPQHF. CDR3 sequence (DNA): TGTGCCAGCAGCTTGTACGAGAAGGGAGGAATGGATCAGCCCCAGCATTTT.

The CDR3 loop is CASSQEVGTERYGYTF. CDR3 nucleotides: TGCGCCAGCAGCCAAGAGGTAGGGACAGAAAGATATGGCTACACCTTC. V usage is TRBV4-1 and J usage is TRBJ1-2; 7 bases match TRBD1. The CDR3 extends over 16 amino acids. The V gene's germline CDR1 is MGHRA and CDR2 YSYEKL. Unmatched junction bases numbered 9, after V lost 0 bases and J lost 5 bases.

The sample holds a few counts of this clone. The chain recombines TRBV2 with TRBJ2-7; D possibly corresponds to TRBD1 (5 bases). The CDR3 covers 15 residues. V was pared by 0 bases and J by 0 bases, with 9 bases between. In germline, CDR1 is SNHLY, CDR2 FYNNEI. CDR3 nucleotide sequence: TGTGCCAGCAGTGAAGCGACCGACAGCTCCTACGAGCAGTACTTC. Translated: CASSEATDSSYEQYF.

The chain carries TRBV4-2 and TRBJ2-7, with 8 bases aligning to TRBD1. The V gene's germline CDR1 is LGHNA and CDR2 YNFKEQ. V shed 3 bases, J shed 2 bases, and the junction held 9 bases outside the gene matches. This CDR3 has 16 amino acids. The CDR3 here is CASSHPGDRPAYEQYF. Written as DNA, the CDR3 is TGTGCCAGCAGCCACCCGGGGGACAGGCCCGCCTACGAGCAGTACTTC.

The chain has TRBV5-6 and TRBJ2-7; D remains unclear. There are 15 residues in the CDR3. CDR1 is SGHDT, CDR2 YYEEEE, per germline. Trimming removed 0 bases from V and 0 bases from J, with 10 bases in between. The CDR3 loop reads CASSLGLSNSYEQYF. CDR3 bases: TGTGCCAGCAGCTTGGGACTTTCGAACTCCTACGAGCAGTACTTC.

The chain employs TRBV11-1 and TRBJ2-3, with D unclear. Germline values: CDR1 SGHAT, CDR2 FQDESV (reference sequence). This CDR3 contains 15 residues. V shed 3 bases and J shed 2 bases, with 12 bases lying between them. This chain's CDR3 is CASSFRRWPTDTQYF. The CDR3 region has the DNA TGTGCCAGCAGCTTCAGGAGATGGCCCACAGATACGCAGTATTTT.

This clone showed up just once. J is TRBJ2-2 and V is TRBV21-1; no check of the table's D call, TRBD1, against the DNA was made. TRBV21-1 is a pseudogene. The CDR3 spans 15 residues. In nucleotides, the CDR3 is TGTGCCAGCAGCAAACGCGTCAGGCGCACCGGGGAGCTGTTTTTT. Protein product: CASSKRVRRTGELFF.

CDR3 sequence (DNA): TGTGCCAGCAGCTTAGGTGGCAGGGGCCGAGAAAAACTGTTTTTT. Its translation: CASSLGGRGREKLFF. V is TRBV11-2 and J is TRBJ1-4; D may be TRBD1 (6 bases). The germline V and J ends were trimmed by 1 base and 8 bases, with 14 bases remaining between them. The germline V gene encodes CDR1 SGHAT and CDR2 FQNNGV. This CDR3 region has 15 residues.

The V and J genes are TRBV28 and TRBJ2-7, with a tentative D call TRBD2 (7 bases). V gave up 2 bases and J gave up 3 bases, with 17 bases separating them. The CDR3 spans 16 residues. CDR1 is MDHEN and CDR2 is SYDVKM in the germline V gene. The CDR3 nucleotides are TGTGCCAGCAGTTTACCCTCGGGGGGCGCATTCTACGAGCAGTACTTC. Encoded protein: CASSLPSGGAFYEQYF. Full variable domain (rest looked up from reference TRBV28 and TRBJ2-7): DVKVTQSSRYLVKRTGEKVFLECVQDMDHENMFWYRQDPGLGLRLIYFSYDVKMKEKGDIPEGYSVSREKKERFSLILESASTNQTSMYLCASSLPSGGAFYEQYFGPGTRLTVT.

The gene calls are TRBV7-6 and TRBJ2-5; tentative D call: TRBD2 (7 bases). The CDR3 spans 14 residues. Germline assignment: CDR1 SGHVS and CDR2 FNYEAQ. The ends were cut back, 1 base at V and 4 bases at J, with 10 bases in the middle. The CDR3 DNA sequence: TGTGCCAGCAGCTTAGGGGGGGGGCTAGAGACCCAGTACTTC. Translating it yields CASSLGGGLETQYF. The full variable domain, in which reference TRBV7-6 and TRBJ2-5 provide the parts outside the CDR3, is GAGVSQSPRYKVTKRGQDVALRCDPISGHVSLYWYRQALGQGPEFLTYFNYEAQQDKSGLPNDRFSAERPEGSISTLTIQRTEQRDSAMYRCASSLGGGLETQYFGPGTRLLVL.

V gene TRBV30 combines with J gene TRBJ1-1; D unclear. Germline V gives CDR1 GTSNPN, CDR2 SVGIG (reference sequence). The CDR3 covers 13 residues. V lost 3 bases to trimming and J lost 1 base, with 9 bases between them. The CDR3 sequence is CAWSPLWNTEAFF. DNA for the CDR3: TGTGCCTGGAGCCCCCTGTGGAACACTGAAGCTTTCTTT.

The V and J genes are TRBV10-3 and TRBJ2-7; no firm D call. CDR3 length: 16 amino acids. The germline V and J ends were trimmed by 2 bases and 0 bases, with 14 bases remaining between them. Germline CDR1 and CDR2: ENHRY and SYGVKD. CDR3 amino acids: CAISEDSVRSSYEQYF. The CDR3 DNA reads as TGTGCCATCAGTGAGGACTCGGTCCGAAGCTCCTACGAGCAGTACTTC.

The rearrangement joins TRBV27 to TRBJ2-7, with D tentatively TRBD1 or TRBD2 (5 bases each). Trimming removed 8 bases at V and 12 bases at J, with 20 bases between. This CDR3 comprises 12 residues. Germline V CDR1 and CDR2: MNHEY, SMNVEV (reference sequence). CDR3 DNA sequence: TGTGCCAGCGGAACCGGGACCTCAATCTTGTACTTC. Translating it yields CASGTGTSILYF.

The chain is built from TRBV9 and TRBJ2-5, with TRBD1 matching 10 bases. This CDR3 is 14 amino acids long. With V trimmed by 3 bases and J by 1 base, 0 bases remained unmatched. The V gene's germline CDR1 is SGDLS and CDR2 YYNGEE. CDR3 coding DNA: TGTGCCAGCAGCGGACAGGGGGCCCAAGAGACCCAGTACTTC. The encoded protein is CASSGQGAQETQYF. Full variable domain (missing parts from reference TRBV9 and TRBJ2-5): DSGVTQTPKHLITATGQRVTLRCSPRSGDLSVYWYQQSLDQGLQFLIQYYNGEERAKGNILERFSAQQFPDLHSELNLSSLELGDSALYFCASSGQGAQETQYFGPGTRLLVL.

This chain joins TRBV5-4 and TRBJ2-5; D might be TRBD2 (5 bases). Trimming took 0 bases from V and 11 from J, leaving 11 bases between them. Germline CDR1 reads SGHNT; CDR2 reads YYREEE (reference sequence). This CDR3 contains 12 residues. This CDR3 reads CASSLEEREQYF. CDR3 sequence (DNA): TGTGCCAGCAGCTTGGAAGAGAGGGAACAGTACTTC.

The chain links TRBV19 to TRBJ1-1, with 10 bases fitting TRBD1. The CDR3 sequence is 13 residues long. Per germline, CDR1 LNHDA and CDR2 SQIVND (reference sequence). The V and J ends lost 6 bases and 4 bases, in that order; junction bases with no gene match: 2. In nucleotides, the CDR3 is TGTGCCAGTAGAGACAGGGGGCTCACTGAAGCTTTCTTT. Translated, it gives CASRDRGLTEAFF. Full variable domain (missing parts from reference TRBV19 and TRBJ1-1): DGGITQSPKYLFRKEGQNVTLSCEQNLNHDAMYWYRQDPGQGLRLIYYSQIVNDFQKGDIAEGYSVSREKKESFPLTVTSAQKNPTAFYLCASRDRGLTEAFFGQGTRLTVV.

The rearrangement joins TRBV12-5 to TRBJ2-1; possibly TRBD2 for D (5 bases). Germline CDR1 reads LGHNT; CDR2 reads FRNRAP. V was shortened by 2 bases and J by 1 base, with 27 bases between the two germline ends. CDR3 length equals 21 residues. CDR3 sequence reads: CASGLLSDGGPLSGSYNEQFF. The CDR3 DNA follows: TGTGCTAGTGGTTTGCTTAGTGATGGAGGACCTCTTTCGGGATCCTACAATGAGCAGTTCTTC.

The chain is built from TRBV16 and TRBJ1-5; 12 bases align to TRBD1. Germline loops: CDR1 KGHSY, CDR2 FQNENV. The CDR3 loop spans 15 amino acids. V gave up 2 bases and J gave up 7 bases; unmatched junction bases: 3. The CDR3 bases are TGTGCCAGCAGCCAAGGGACAGGGGGCGACCAGCCCCAGCATTTT. This translates into CASSQGTGGDQPQHF.

This chain joins TRBV6-1 and TRBJ2-2; D unclear. Looked up from germline, CDR1 is MNHNS and CDR2 is SASEGT. The CDR3 is 13 amino acids. The V gene lost 6 bases and the J gene lost 7 bases, with 12 bases spanning the gap. The CDR3 reads CASRLLVNGELFF. DNA for the CDR3: TGTGCCAGCAGGCTCTTGGTCAACGGGGAGCTGTTTTTT.

A few counts support this clone. This chain links TRBV4-3 with TRBJ2-2; TRBD1 might be the D (6 bases). The CDR3 extends over 14 amino acids. V was trimmed by 2 bases and J by 3 bases, leaving 7 bases between them. Germline loops: CDR1 LGHNA, CDR2 YSLEER. The CDR3 bases are TGCGCCAGCAGCCAATGGACAGACACCGGGGAGCTGTTTTTT. It specifies CASSQWTDTGELFF.

The rearrangement joins TRBV5-6 to TRBJ2-7; D is possibly TRBD2 (5 bases). Trimming pared 4 bases from V and 2 bases from J, leaving 10 bases between. This CDR3 is 13 amino acids long. The germline V gene has CDR1 SGHDT and CDR2 YYEEEE. The DNA of the CDR3 is TGTGCCAGCAGCCCGACGGAGGCCTACGAGCAGTACTTC. This gives the protein CASSPTEAYEQYF.

Judged by abundance, this clone is large. The rearrangement uses TRBV5-4 and TRBJ1-1; no reliable D call. The V gene's germline CDR1 is SGHNT and CDR2 YYREEE (reference sequence). The CDR3 extends over 13 amino acids. The germline V and J ends were trimmed by 2 bases and 5 bases, with 10 bases remaining between them. The CDR3 reads CASSLGPGTEAFF. DNA for the CDR3: TGTGCCAGCAGCTTAGGGCCTGGGACTGAAGCTTTCTTT.

The chain has TRBV7-9 and TRBJ2-1, with a tentative D call TRBD2 (5 bases). The CDR3 is 13 amino acids. Trimming pared 0 bases from V and 7 bases from J, leaving 7 bases between. Germline loops: CDR1 SEHNR, CDR2 FQNEAQ (reference sequence). CDR3: CASSLARGNEQFF. The CDR3 region has the DNA TGTGCCAGCAGCTTAGCTCGGGGAAATGAGCAGTTCTTC.

This sequence joins TRBV4-1 and TRBJ1-4; no firm D call. The germline V and J ends were trimmed by 5 bases and 5 bases, with 21 bases remaining between them. The CDR3 consists of 17 residues. Germline values: CDR1 MGHRA, CDR2 YSYEKL. CDR3: CASSTPTSGSRNEKLFF. The CDR3 nucleotides are TGCGCCAGCAGCACCCCCACCTCGGGTTCTCGGAATGAAAAACTGTTTTTT.

The chain has TRBV6-5 and TRBJ2-1; D possibly corresponds to TRBD2 (5 bases). V was shortened by 3 bases and J by 7 bases, with 19 bases between the two germline ends. Germline CDR1 is MNHEY and CDR2 is SVGAGI. This CDR3 spans 16 amino acids. As DNA, the CDR3 is TGTGCCAGCAGTTATGCCGACTCGGAGGAGTTGAATGAGCAGTTCTTC. It specifies CASSYADSEELNEQFF.

The chain has TRBV7-2 and TRBJ2-3, with 9 bases lining up with TRBD1. This CDR3 region has 17 residues. The V gene end was trimmed by 2 bases and the J gene end by 2 bases; junction bases not matched to a gene: 8. CDR1 is SGHTA, CDR2 FQGNSA, per germline. The CDR3 DNA reads as TGTGCCAGCAGCTTAATATGGACAGGGGCTAACACAGATACGCAGTATTTT. This codes for CASSLIWTGANTDTQYF.

A few counts support this clone. The gene calls are TRBV6-5 and TRBJ2-1, with 8 bases aligning to TRBD2. V trimming: 6 bases; J trimming: 5 bases; junction bases outside the gene matches: 3. The germline CDR1 and CDR2 sequences are MNHEY and SVGAGI. The CDR3 has 13 amino acids. The CDR3 sequence: CASSYSGNNEQFF. The CDR3 DNA reads TGTGCCAGCAGCTATAGCGGGAACAATGAGCAGTTCTTC.

This chain links TRBV6-5 with TRBJ2-5, with a tentative D call TRBD2 (5 bases). V was pared by 9 bases and J by 0 bases, with 14 bases between. Germline CDR1 and CDR2: MNHEY and SVGAGI. The CDR3 loop spans 14 amino acids. The CDR3 coding sequence is TGTGCCAGTACCGCCGGGGTGTACCAAGAGACCCAGTACTTC. Residues: CASTAGVYQETQYF.